These T cell receptor beta chains were read from a single sample in a study of response to subunit inactivated influenza vaccine. MiXCR, run by TCRdb on the RT-PCR reads, gives a single entry per CDR3 protein. Of 500,000 to 600,000 distinct CDR3 sequences in the sample, 12% are singletons; the top ten hold roughly 10%. Specimen: PBMCs from blood, collected on the day of vaccination. These receptors were collected from a man aged 45-65 years who received an inactivated influenza vaccine. Both conserved end residues are part of each CDR3. D genes are given only for firm matches. Only some rows state a clone size, as once, few, many or a class for expanded clones.

size: -
D: TRBD2
J: TRBJ2-1
V: TRBV7-2
CDR3: CASSFGLAGQSYNEQFF
DNA: TGTGCCAGCAGCTTTGGACTAGCGGGGCAATCCTACAATGAGCAGTTCTTC

size: few
D: -
J: TRBJ2-6
V: TRBV12-3/TRBV12-4
CDR3: CASSWDGRMSSGANVLTF
DNA: TGTGCCAGCAGTTGGGACGGTCGAATGAGCTCTGGGGCCAACGTCCTGACTTTC

size: -
D: -
J: TRBJ1-1
V: TRBV20-1
CDR3: CSAQNSALNTEAFF
DNA: TGCAGTGCACAAAACAGCGCCCTGAACACTGAAGCTTTCTTT

size: -
D: -
J: TRBJ2-6
V: TRBV5-6
CDR3: CASSFLANVLTF
DNA: TGTGCCAGCAGCTTTTTGGCCAACGTCCTGACTTTC

size: -
D: -
J: TRBJ2-3
V: TRBV24-1
CDR3: CATSVGRSHTQYF
DNA: TGTGCCACCAGTGTAGGCAGGTCCCATACGCAGTATTTT

size: -
D: TRBD2
J: TRBJ2-1
V: TRBV25-1
CDR3: CASSGTIGTSNNEQFF
DNA: TGTGCCAGCAGCGGGACTATCGGGACTAGTAACAATGAGCAGTTCTTC

size: few
D: -
J: TRBJ1-2
V: TRBV4-3
CDR3: CASSQDFLPREGGYGYTF
DNA: TGCGCCAGCAGCCAAGATTTTTTGCCCAGGGAAGGAGGGTATGGCTACACCTTC

size: -
D: -
J: TRBJ2-7
V: TRBV10-3
CDR3: CATSPDRIYEQYF
DNA: TGTGCCACATCCCCTGACAGGATTTACGAGCAGTACTTC

size: many
D: -
J: TRBJ2-3
V: TRBV10-2
CDR3: CASRALAPDTQYF
DNA: TGCGCCAGCAGGGCTTTGGCCCCAGATACGCAGTATTTT

size: -
D: TRBD1
J: TRBJ2-4
V: TRBV3-1
CDR3: CASSQGRQGYIQYF
DNA: TGTGCCAGCAGCCAGGGACGACAGGGCTACATTCAGTACTTC

size: few
D: TRBD1
J: TRBJ2-2
V: TRBV7-2
CDR3: CASSFDRVSSTGELFF
DNA: TGTGCCAGCAGCTTTGACAGGGTTTCATCCACCGGGGAGCTGTTTTTT

size: many
D: -
J: TRBJ2-2
V: TRBV2
CDR3: CASRDRATGELFF
DNA: TGTGCCAGCAGGGACAGAGCCACCGGGGAGCTGTTTTTT

size: -
D: TRBD1
J: TRBJ2-3
V: TRBV6-1
CDR3: CASSATGGQADTQYF
DNA: TGTGCCAGCAGTGCTACAGGGGGTCAGGCAGATACGCAGTATTTT

size: few
D: -
J: TRBJ2-7
V: TRBV11-2
CDR3: CASSMMNYEQYF
DNA: TGTGCCAGCAGCATGATGAACTACGAGCAGTACTTC

size: -
D: -
J: TRBJ2-7
V: TRBV12-3/TRBV12-4
CDR3: CASSLARQSTPGEQYF
DNA: TGTGCCAGCAGTTTAGCCCGGCAGTCAACGCCGGGCGAGCAGTACTTC

size: -
D: TRBD1
J: TRBJ2-2
V: TRBV6-2/TRBV6-3
CDR3: CASRWTGSTGELFF
DNA: TGTGCCAGCAGGTGGACAGGGAGCACCGGGGAGCTGTTTTTT

size: -
D: -
J: TRBJ1-5
V: TRBV20-1
CDR3: CSARVTINQPQHF
DNA: TGCAGTGCTAGAGTGACAATTAATCAGCCCCAGCATTTT

size: -
D: -
J: TRBJ1-1
V: TRBV5-6
CDR3: CASSLALLNTEAFF
DNA: TGTGCCAGCAGCTTGGCTCTACTGAACACTGAAGCTTTCTTT

size: many
D: -
J: TRBJ2-1
V: TRBV24-1
CDR3: CATSGKTYNEQFF
DNA: TGTGCCACCTCGGGAAAGACCTACAATGAGCAGTTCTTC

size: -
D: -
J: TRBJ1-1
V: TRBV4-2
CDR3: CASSQDGGMNTEAFF
DNA: TGTGCCAGCAGCCAAGATGGGGGGATGAACACTGAAGCTTTCTTT

size: once
D: -
J: TRBJ1-4
V: TRBV7-9
CDR3: CASSTTYRATNEKLFF
DNA: TGTGCCAGCAGCACAACCTACAGAGCAACTAATGAAAAACTGTTTTTT

size: few
D: -
J: TRBJ1-5
V: TRBV20-1
CDR3: CSAINGNQPQHF
DNA: TGCAGTGCTATAAACGGAAATCAGCCCCAGCATTTT

size: few
D: -
J: TRBJ2-5
V: TRBV5-1
CDR3: CASKYLPGIQETQYF
DNA: TGCGCCAGCAAATACTTACCGGGGATCCAAGAGACCCAGTACTTC

size: -
D: -
J: TRBJ2-7
V: TRBV4-3
CDR3: CASSQSPGFSYEQYF
DNA: TGCGCCAGCAGCCAATCCCCCGGGTTTTCCTACGAGCAGTACTTC

size: few
D: -
J: TRBJ2-7
V: TRBV20-1
CDR3: CSASRTKNSYEQYF
DNA: TGCAGTGCTAGTAGGACTAAAAACTCCTACGAGCAGTACTTC

size: few
D: -
J: TRBJ1-1
V: TRBV12-3/TRBV12-4
CDR3: CASSLYSYTEAFF
DNA: TGTGCCAGCAGTTTATACAGCTACACTGAAGCTTTCTTT

size: few
D: -
J: TRBJ1-5
V: TRBV5-6
CDR3: CASSLVGMGQPQHF
DNA: TGTGCCAGCAGCTTGGTAGGGATGGGTCAGCCCCAGCATTTT

size: -
D: -
J: TRBJ2-1
V: TRBV6-1
CDR3: CASKNGGGRANEQFF
DNA: TGTGCCAGCAAAAATGGAGGGGGCAGGGCGAATGAGCAGTTCTTC

size: few
D: -
J: TRBJ2-7
V: TRBV20-1
CDR3: CSARVDGSYEQYF
DNA: TGCAGTGCTAGAGTGGACGGCAGCTACGAGCAGTACTTC

size: few
D: TRBD1
J: TRBJ1-4
V: TRBV6-1
CDR3: CASSARDRSNEKLFF
DNA: TGTGCCAGCAGTGCCCGGGACAGGAGTAATGAAAAACTGTTTTTT

size: few
D: -
J: TRBJ2-3
V: TRBV29-1
CDR3: CSVAASVGDTQYF
DNA: TGCAGCGTTGCGGCAAGTGTGGGAGATACGCAGTATTTT

size: -
D: TRBD2
J: TRBJ2-1
V: TRBV12-3/TRBV12-4
CDR3: CASSMTSGGAYNEQFF
DNA: TGTGCCAGCAGCATGACTAGCGGGGGAGCCTACAATGAGCAGTTCTTC

size: few
D: -
J: TRBJ1-1
V: TRBV5-1
CDR3: CASSPPLNTEAFF
DNA: TGCGCCAGCAGCCCGCCCTTGAACACTGAAGCTTTCTTT

size: -
D: TRBD1
J: TRBJ1-5
V: TRBV15
CDR3: CATSRGQSSNQPQHF
DNA: TGTGCCACCAGCAGGGGACAGTCAAGCAATCAGCCCCAGCATTTT

size: few
D: -
J: TRBJ1-1
V: TRBV5-1
CDR3: CASSLNVGVGNTEAFF
DNA: TGCGCCAGCAGCTTGAACGTTGGGGTTGGGAACACTGAAGCTTTCTTT

size: -
D: TRBD2
J: TRBJ2-1
V: TRBV20-1
CDR3: CSAGTSGTQQFF
DNA: TGCAGTGCTGGGACTAGCGGGACGCAGCAGTTCTTC

size: -
D: -
J: TRBJ2-3
V: TRBV20-1
CDR3: CSARDGQGGDTQYF
DNA: TGCAGTGCTAGAGACGGACAGGGAGGGGATACGCAGTATTTT

size: -
D: TRBD2
J: TRBJ2-2
V: TRBV20-1
CDR3: CSARWTSNTGELFF
DNA: TGCAGTGCTAGATGGACTAGCAACACCGGGGAGCTGTTTTTT

size: many
D: -
J: TRBJ1-5
V: TRBV4-2
CDR3: CASSQAHRRVQPQHF
DNA: TGTGCCAGCAGCCAAGCCCATCGGCGAGTTCAGCCCCAGCATTTT

size: few
D: -
J: TRBJ2-7
V: TRBV5-6
CDR3: CASSFPESSYEQYF
DNA: TGTGCCAGCAGCTTCCCAGAATCCTCCTACGAGCAGTACTTC

size: many
D: -
J: TRBJ2-1
V: TRBV6-5
CDR3: CASSSNNAPSNEQFF
DNA: TGTGCCAGCAGTTCCAACAATGCCCCTAGCAATGAGCAGTTCTTC

size: many
D: -
J: TRBJ2-6
V: TRBV10-3
CDR3: CAISELGKTGANVLTF
DNA: TGTGCCATCAGTGAGTTGGGGAAAACTGGGGCCAACGTCCTGACTTTC

size: -
D: -
J: TRBJ2-7
V: TRBV14
CDR3: CAKPGRRCLYSYEQYF
DNA: TGTGCCAAACCGGGACGTAGATGCCTTTATTCCTACGAGCAGTACTTC

size: once
D: -
J: TRBJ2-1
V: TRBV19
CDR3: CASSTLDGNNEQFF
DNA: TGTGCCAGTAGTACCCTCGACGGAAACAATGAGCAGTTCTTC

size: few
D: -
J: TRBJ1-5
V: TRBV15
CDR3: CATADLSNQPQHF
DNA: TGTGCCACAGCCGACTTGAGCAATCAGCCCCAGCATTTT

size: few
D: -
J: TRBJ1-1
V: TRBV20-1
CDR3: CSARVPTGLEAFF
DNA: TGCAGTGCTAGAGTTCCGACAGGTCTTGAAGCTTTCTTT

size: many
D: -
J: TRBJ2-4
V: TRBV6-2/TRBV6-3
CDR3: CASSPQGVENIQYF
DNA: TGTGCCAGCAGCCCACAGGGAGTGGAGAACATTCAGTACTTC

size: -
D: TRBD2
J: TRBJ2-2
V: TRBV28
CDR3: CASRTSANTGELFF
DNA: TGTGCCAGCAGAACTAGCGCGAACACCGGGGAGCTGTTTTTT